A single sample gave rise to the 8 T cell receptor beta chains below, sequenced in a study of breast tumors, draining lymph nodes, adjacent tissues. Breast cancer patients provided tissue from their axillary draining lymph nodes. TCRdb re-analysed the multiplex PCR reads in MiXCR, keeping a single row per CDR3 protein. The table shows about 230,000 distinct CDR3 sequences, with 32% occurring only once. The sequenced material came from axillary lymph node tissue. The receptors stem from a female donor with breast cancer. Some clones in this sample may be carry-over from other donors' samples.

This clonotype has a count of ten or more. This sequence joins TRBV7-9 and TRBJ2-7, with 11 bases that match TRBD2. The CDR3 spans 15 residues. The germline CDR1 and CDR2 sequences are SEHNR and FQNEAQ (reference sequence). V gave up 5 bases and J gave up 5 bases; unmatched junction bases: 8. The CDR3 sequence: CASSPRTSGSNEQYF. In DNA, the CDR3 is TGTGCCAGCAGCCCCCGGACTAGCGGGTCTAACGAGCAGTACTTC.

This clonotype was counted at least ten times. The chain uses TRBV6-5 and TRBJ2-7; D ambiguous. Germline-derived CDR1 and CDR2 are MNHEY and SVGAGI. V was shortened by 0 bases and J by 0 bases, with 6 bases between the two germline ends. The CDR3 length is 14 residues. DNA for the CDR3: TGTGCCAGCAGTTACTCCGGACCCTCCTACGAGCAGTACTTC. This encodes CASSYSGPSYEQYF.

This clonotype has at least ten counts. This sequence joins TRBV7-3 and TRBJ2-6; D remains ambiguous. The germline gives CDR1 SGHTA, CDR2 FQGTGA. CDR3 length equals 14 residues. V lost 5 bases and J 2 bases, leaving 7 bases between the germline ends. As DNA, the CDR3 is TGTGCCAGCAGCACATACCCTGGGGCCAACGTCCTGACTTTC. This translates into CASSTYPGANVLTF.

This clonotype was observed many times. Here the CDR3 reads CSARDRERWGRGPKQYF. The CDR3 DNA is TGCAGTGCTAGAGATCGTGAAAGGTGGGGGCGCGGACCAAAGCAGTACTTC. The J gene is TRBJ2-7, the V gene TRBV20-1; D might be TRBD1 (6 bases). This CDR3 region has 17 residues. CDR1 is DFQATT, CDR2 SNEGSKA, per germline (reference sequence). V gave up 0 bases and J gave up 8 bases, with 26 bases separating them.

A word on this clonotype: A much larger clone sits a single nucleotide away, making a read error possible. CDR3 DNA: TGTGCCAGCAGCTTAGGACTAGCGGACTACGAGCAGCACTTC. Encoded protein: CASSLGLADYEQHF. The J gene is TRBJ2-7, the V gene TRBV7-9; TRBD2 matches 9 bases. Germline-derived CDR1 and CDR2 are SEHNR and FQNEAQ (reference sequence). The CDR3 is 14 residues long.

At least ten counts were recorded for this clonotype. CDR3 region: CSVEDRTGGGQFF. The CDR3 DNA sequence: TGCAGCGTTGAAGATCGGACGGGAGGGGGGCAGTTCTTC. The chain is built from TRBV29-1 and TRBJ2-1; 8 bases agree with TRBD2. Trimming removed 0 bases from V and 12 bases from J; junction bases left unmatched: 7. The CDR3 runs 13 residues. Germline loops: CDR1 SQVTM, CDR2 ANQGSEA.

In this sample, this clonotype turned up a few times. The chain links TRBV20-1 to TRBJ1-6; possibly TRBD1 for D (5 bases). The CDR3 consists of 14 residues. From germline, CDR1 is DFQATT and CDR2 SNEGSKA (reference sequence). The V and J ends lost 4 bases and 8 bases respectively, with 15 bases between them. The chain's CDR3 is CSANDSSVDSPLHF. Here the CDR3 DNA reads TGCAGTGCTAACGACAGTTCGGTGGATTCACCCCTCCACTTT.

This clonotype was recorded many times. The J gene is TRBJ2-3, the V gene TRBV6-4, with D possibly being TRBD1 (5 bases). The V gene lost 10 bases and the J gene lost 1 base, with 15 bases spanning the gap. From germline, CDR1 is MRHNA and CDR2 SNTAGT. The length of the CDR3 is 14 residues. The CDR3 spells CATQTLQGTDTQYF. The CDR3 region has the DNA TGTGCCACACAAACACTACAGGGCACAGATACGCAGTATTTT.